This T cell receptor beta chain was sequenced during a study of blood T cell repertoires in COVID-19. Study-level background: Samples representing acute and convalescent COVID-19 were sourced from the United States, Italy and Spain. The cDNA or gDNA used as material had been derived from T cells, B-cell-depleted T cells, or PBMCs.

Participants were aged about 18 to 100 years from around 24 US areas. Authors' processing steps: Nucleated cell number was recorded as an estimate derived from reference gene primer amplification. The repertoire was sequenced with immunoSEQ multiplex PCR; TCRdb's copy has only in-frame clones and lacks some. V and J calls and clone size come straight from that table; D and trimming were deduced from the DNA. Among some 260,000 clones listed, around 80% were seen once. V was clipped by 5 bases and J by 5 bases, with 15 bases between them. Germline loops: CDR1 SEHNR, CDR2 FQNEAQ (reference sequence). The CDR3 contains 14 residues.

The chain carries TRBV7-9 and TRBJ1-2, with D unclear. The TCR comes from a man under 40 with acute COVID-19. The sequencing input was PBMCs or T cells enriched from blood (not recorded which). The CDR3 sequence: CASSPAGDPYGYTF. For the CDR3, the DNA is TGTGCCAGCAGCCCGGCGGGCGACCCTTATGGCTACACCTTC.